These 12 T cell receptor beta chains came from one sample sequenced in a study of T-cell reconstitution after alpha-beta-depleted transplantation in children. The TCRbeta library was prepared with unique molecular identifiers. MiXCR was run by TCRdb on the PCR reads, yielding one entry per CDR3 protein. The data show 420,000 or so distinct CDR3 sequences, about a tenth seen once. The source was PBMCs from the stem cell graft donor, collected from the stem cell graft. These receptors all come from a human donor who donated a stem cell graft to a child with acute myeloid leukemia.

The rearrangement uses TRBV6-1 and TRBJ2-5, with D possibly TRBD2 on 7 matching bases. Germline values: CDR1 MNHNS, CDR2 SASEGT. V was clipped by 6 bases and J by 4 bases, with 18 bases between them. The length of the CDR3 is 15 residues. The CDR3 region has the DNA TGTGCCAGCAGGCAAACTCGGGGGGCCCCAGAGACCCAGTACTTC. It specifies CASRQTRGAPETQYF.

This clonotype was seen at least ten times. The chain employs TRBV7-9 and TRBJ2-2; D not resolved. The CDR3 runs 13 residues. CDR1 and CDR2 from the germline V gene are SEHNR and FQNEAQ (reference sequence). Trimming pared 5 bases from V and 6 bases from J, leaving 10 bases between. The CDR3 spells CASSMTLSGELFF. The DNA for the CDR3 is TGTGCCAGCAGCATGACTCTCTCCGGGGAGCTGTTTTTT.

This clonotype appeared many times. J is TRBJ2-7 and V is TRBV20-1, with D possibly TRBD2 on 5 matching bases. The CDR3 extends over 12 amino acids. Trimming shortened V by 3 bases and J by 5 bases, and 11 bases separated the two germline ends. Germline values: CDR1 DFQATT, CDR2 SNEGSKA (reference sequence). The CDR3 loop is CSASGSGNEQYF. The CDR3 DNA sequence: TGCAGTGCTAGTGGATCGGGGAACGAGCAGTACTTC.

V usage is TRBV12-3 or TRBV12-4 and J usage is TRBJ2-2; 9 positions agree with TRBD2. The CDR3 is 14 residues long. V lost 5 bases, J lost 7 bases, and 5 bases stayed unmatched. The CDR3 DNA sequence: TGTGCCAGCAGTATGGCGGGGGGGCTCGGGGAGCTGTTTTTT. Encoded protein: CASSMAGGLGELFF.

This clonotype was counted only a few times. This chain joins TRBV2 and TRBJ1-2; D gene ambiguous. This CDR3 region has 12 residues. Between the trimmed V and J ends, which lost 5 bases and 4 bases, there was a span of 8 bases. Germline assignment: CDR1 SNHLY and CDR2 FYNNEI. CDR3 sequence: CASSRDLYGYTF. The CDR3 DNA sequence: TGTGCCAGCAGTAGGGATCTCTATGGCTACACCTTC. The full variable domain, its missing parts supplied by reference TRBV2 and TRBJ1-2, is EPEVTQTPSHQVTQMGQEVILRCVPISNHLYFYWYRQILGQKVEFLVSFYNNEISEKSEIFDDQFSVERPDGSNFTLKIRSTKLEDSAMYFCASSRDLYGYTFGSGTRLTVV.

This clonotype has more than one count but fewer than ten. The chain uses TRBV6-4 and TRBJ1-1, with D possibly being TRBD1 (6 bases). V dropped 9 bases and J dropped 4 bases, with 18 bases sitting between them. CDR3 size: 14 residues. Germline V gives CDR1 MRHNA, CDR2 SNTAGT. The chain's CDR3 is CASRPNQGSTEAFF. The CDR3 DNA is TGTGCCAGTCGGCCCAACCAGGGGAGCACTGAAGCTTTCTTT.

The chain couples TRBV29-1 to TRBJ2-4; maybe TRBD1 (5 bases). The CDR3 contains 13 residues. CDR1 and CDR2 from the germline V gene are SQVTM and ANQGSEA. For the CDR3, the DNA is TGCAGTGGGGTAGGGGCAGCCAAAAACATTCAGTACTTC. Amino acids: CSGVGAAKNIQYF.

This clonotype was seen only a few times. This chain joins TRBV20-1 and TRBJ2-7; TRBD1 aligns across 8 bases. The CDR3 contains 13 residues. Germline CDR1 and CDR2: DFQATT and SNEGSKA (reference sequence). Unmatched junction bases numbered 4, after V lost 5 bases and J lost 1 base. CDR3 residues: CSAQDRGSYEQYF. CDR3 sequence (DNA): TGCAGTGCTCAAGACAGGGGATCCTACGAGCAGTACTTC.

As to this clonotype: A much larger clone sits a single nucleotide away, making a read error possible. The chain joins TRBV27 to TRBJ1-1, with no clear D. Trimming left V 0 bases short and J 7 bases short, with 15 bases between. CDR1 MNHEY and CDR2 SMNVEV come from the germline V gene (reference sequence). The CDR3 spans 15 residues. CDR3 sequence: CASSLSTPGTFEAFF. The CDR3 bases are TGTGCCAGCAGTTTATCGACCCCGGGAACGTTTGAAGCTTTCTTT.

The chain recombines TRBV7-8 with TRBJ2-6; 14 positions agree with TRBD2. Germline CDR1 SGHVS, CDR2 FQNEAQ. The V segment lost 5 bases and the J segment 4 bases; nucleotides outside the gene matches: 4. This CDR3 is built from 17 residues. The DNA for the CDR3 is TGTGCCAGCAGCGCCGGACTAGCGGGAGGAGGGGCCAACGTCCTGACTTTC. Its protein is CASSAGLAGGGANVLTF. Together with reference TRBV7-8 and TRBJ2-6, the CDR3 gives the full variable domain: GAGVSQSPRYKVAKRGQDVALRCDPISGHVSLFWYQQALGQGPEFLTYFQNEAQLDKSGLPSDRFFAERPEGSVSTLKIQRTQQEDSAVYLCASSAGLAGGGANVLTFGAGSRLTVL.

The chain has TRBV12-3 or TRBV12-4 and TRBJ2-3; 9 bases are a match to TRBD1. This CDR3 comprises 15 residues. The V and J ends lost 6 bases and 5 bases, in that order; junction bases with no gene match: 9. CDR3: CASRQTGTGLDTQYF. Written as DNA, the CDR3 is TGTGCCAGCAGGCAAACCGGGACAGGGTTAGATACGCAGTATTTT.

This clonotype has ten or more counts. The chain joins TRBV6-2 or TRBV6-3 to TRBJ1-5; D is ambiguous. V gave up 7 bases and J gave up 5 bases, with 12 bases separating them. This CDR3 is 13 amino acids long. The germline V gene has CDR1 MNHEY and CDR2 SVGEGT. The CDR3 here is CASIDHPDQPQHF. The CDR3 DNA follows: TGTGCCAGCATTGATCATCCAGATCAGCCCCAGCATTTT.